The clone carrying this TCR beta chain was observed a few times. The antigen is not known. Profiling relied on immunoSEQ multiplex PCR, and the TCRdb table lists in-frame clones only, not all of them. The profile covers about 120,000 clones, with 85% to 90% appearing a single time and over 2.5% taken by the ten largest. This entry is derived from a study of T cell responses to AZD1222 COVID-19 vaccine. Study-wide results and limits: The study sampled repertoires only after the peak T cell response. Mostly white British, mostly female donors; authors suggested clonal diversity may be underestimated. Spike-specific TCR breadth and depth were elevated following two AZD1222 doses.

The receptor comes from an adult who received the AZD1222 COVID-19 vaccine. The sequenced sample was peripheral blood, obtained 28 days after the second AZD1222 dose.

CDR3 sequence reads: CASSAGTGDTGELFF. CDR3 nucleotides: TGTGCCAGCAGCGCAGGGACAGGGGACACCGGGGAGCTGTTTTTT. V usage is TRBV9 and J usage is TRBJ2-2, with TRBD1 identical over 10 bases. V lost 3 bases, J lost 3 bases, and 2 bases stayed unmatched. Germline-derived CDR1 and CDR2 are SGDLS and YYNGEE. The CDR3 runs to 15 residues.